This entry concerns a single T cell receptor beta chain. The antigen remains undetermined. Individuals having autoimmune disease history or systemic immunosuppression were not enrolled. This record comes from a study of OX40 agonist ivuxolimab in advanced cancers. The study, taken as a whole, reports: Normalized expansion of T-cell clones was also low for some nonresponders. Expanded clones tended on average to be more numerous among CD8+ T cells than CD4+. With doses of 0.1 to 3.0 mg/kg, CD4+ and CD8+ blood T cells had undergone clonal expansion by week 6.

Only in-frame clones appear in the TCRdb table, and some are missing; sequencing was by immunoSEQ multiplex PCR. The repertoire has tens of thousands of clones, about 90% of them found once; the top ten carry 4% to 4.5%. CDR3 size: 11 residues. Germline-derived CDR1 and CDR2 are MRHNA and SNTAGT. With 8 bases removed from V and 4 bases from J, the gap between germline ends came to 6 bases. The sequence was collected from an adult with an advanced solid tumor such as melanoma, head and neck, liver or kidney cancer. The specimen comprised CD4+ or CD8+ T cells sorted from blood, sampled in a trial of the OX40 agonist ivuxolimab. V and J are TRBV6-4 and TRBJ2-1; D gene ambiguous. The CDR3 protein is CASDIYNEQFF. The CDR3 DNA reads as TGTGCCAGCGACATATACAATGAGCAGTTCTTC.